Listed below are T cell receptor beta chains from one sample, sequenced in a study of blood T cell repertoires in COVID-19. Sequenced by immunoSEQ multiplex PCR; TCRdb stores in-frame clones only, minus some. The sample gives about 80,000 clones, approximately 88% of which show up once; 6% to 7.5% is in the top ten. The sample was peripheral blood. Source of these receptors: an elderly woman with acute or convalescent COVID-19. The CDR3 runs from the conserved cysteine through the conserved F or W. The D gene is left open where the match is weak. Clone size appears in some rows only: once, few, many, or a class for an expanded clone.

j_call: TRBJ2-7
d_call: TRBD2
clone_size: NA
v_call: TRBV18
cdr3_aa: CASSSQSGGSTYEQYF
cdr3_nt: TGTGCCAGCTCGTCACAGAGCGGGGGTTCGACCTACGAGCAGTACTTC

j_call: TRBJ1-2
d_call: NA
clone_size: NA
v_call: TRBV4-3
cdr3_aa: CPSSRQEGYGYTF
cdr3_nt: TGCCCCAGCAGCCGCCAGGAGGGCTATGGCTACACCTTC

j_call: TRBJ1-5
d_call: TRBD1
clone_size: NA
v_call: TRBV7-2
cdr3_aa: CASSPRAGGGGPQHF
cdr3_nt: TGTGCCAGCAGCCCACGGGCAGGGGGCGGCGGACCCCAGCATTTT

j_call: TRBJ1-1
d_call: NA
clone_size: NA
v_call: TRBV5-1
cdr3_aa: CASSSSGLLDTEAFF
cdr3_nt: TGCGCCAGCAGCTCATCAGGGCTTCTGGACACTGAAGCTTTCTTT

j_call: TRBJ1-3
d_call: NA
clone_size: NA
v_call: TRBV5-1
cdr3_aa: CASSVGLNSGNTIYF
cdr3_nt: TGCGCCAGCAGCGTGGGACTGAACTCTGGAAACACCATATATTTT

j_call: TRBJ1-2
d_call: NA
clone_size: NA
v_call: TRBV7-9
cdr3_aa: CASSLRRASGYTF
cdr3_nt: TGTGCCAGCAGCTTAAGGAGGGCTTCTGGCTACACCTTC

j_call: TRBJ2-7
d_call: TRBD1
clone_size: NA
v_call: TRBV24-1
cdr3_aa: CATSDRGQGKLYF
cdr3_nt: TGTGCCACCAGTGACCGCGGACAGGGAAAGTTGTACTTC

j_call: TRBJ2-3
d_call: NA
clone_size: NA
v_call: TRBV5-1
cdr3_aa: CASSSQGSDTQYF
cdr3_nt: TGCGCCAGCAGCTCCCAGGGATCAGATACGCAGTATTTT

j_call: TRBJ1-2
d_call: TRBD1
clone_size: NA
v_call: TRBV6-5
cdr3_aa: CASSRPGTGNYGYTF
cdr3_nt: TGTGCCAGCAGTCGTCCCGGGACAGGGAACTATGGCTACACCTTC

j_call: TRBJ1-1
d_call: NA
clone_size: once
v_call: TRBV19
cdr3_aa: CASTPILAANTEAFF
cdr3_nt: TGTGCCAGTACCCCCATTTTGGCGGCTAACACTGAAGCTTTCTTT

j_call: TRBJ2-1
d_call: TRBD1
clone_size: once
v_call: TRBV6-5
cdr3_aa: CASSPGTGYEQFF
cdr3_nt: TGTGCCAGCAGCCCCGGGACAGGGTATGAGCAGTTCTTC

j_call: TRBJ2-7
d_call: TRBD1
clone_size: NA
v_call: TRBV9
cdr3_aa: CASSPEDIVGTVFF
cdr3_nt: TGTGCCAGCAGCCCCGAGGATATAGTCGGGACAGTGTTCTTC

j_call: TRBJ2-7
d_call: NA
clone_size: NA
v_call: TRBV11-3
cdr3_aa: CASSLGGPSYTYEQYF
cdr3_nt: TGTGCCAGCAGCTTAGGAGGCCCCTCATACACCTACGAGCAGTACTTC

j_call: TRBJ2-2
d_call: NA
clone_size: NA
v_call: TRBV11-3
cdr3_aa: CASTGNTGELFF
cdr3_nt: TGTGCCAGCACCGGGAACACCGGGGAGCTGTTTTTT

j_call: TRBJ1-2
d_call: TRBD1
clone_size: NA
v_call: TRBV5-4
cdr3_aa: CASSSTGGQSYGYTF
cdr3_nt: TGTGCCAGCAGCTCGACAGGGGGCCAGAGCTATGGCTACACCTTC

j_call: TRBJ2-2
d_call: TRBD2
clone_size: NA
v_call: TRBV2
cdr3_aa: CASRFGSGGASGELFF
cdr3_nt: TGTGCCAGCAGATTTGGGAGCGGGGGGGCATCCGGGGAGCTGTTTTTT

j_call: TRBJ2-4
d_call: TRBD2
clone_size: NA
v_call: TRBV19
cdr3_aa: CASSPGEGRAKNIQYF
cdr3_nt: TGTGCCAGTAGTCCGGGGGAGGGGCGGGCCAAAAACATTCAGTACTTC

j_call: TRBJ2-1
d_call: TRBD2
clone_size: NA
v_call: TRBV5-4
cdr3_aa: CASRIAGGPFEQFF
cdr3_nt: TGTGCCAGCAGAATAGCGGGGGGGCCCTTTGAGCAGTTCTTC

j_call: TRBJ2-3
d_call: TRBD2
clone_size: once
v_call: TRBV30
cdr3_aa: CAWGTLGTSADTQYF
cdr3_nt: TGTGCCTGGGGGACGCTCGGGACTAGCGCTGATACGCAGTATTTT

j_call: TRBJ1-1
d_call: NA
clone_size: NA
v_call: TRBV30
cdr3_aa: CAWSPQMNTEAFF
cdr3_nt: TGTGCCTGGAGTCCTCAGATGAACACTGAAGCTTTCTTT

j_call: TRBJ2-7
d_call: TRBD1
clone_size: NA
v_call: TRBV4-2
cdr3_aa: CASSSGQGAVEQYF
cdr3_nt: TGTGCCAGCAGCTCGGGACAGGGGGCCGTCGAGCAGTACTTC

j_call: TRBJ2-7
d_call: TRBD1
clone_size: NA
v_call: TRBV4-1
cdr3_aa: CASSQSKQGVGLEQYF
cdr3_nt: TGCGCCAGCAGCCAATCTAAACAGGGGGTTGGGCTCGAGCAGTACTTC

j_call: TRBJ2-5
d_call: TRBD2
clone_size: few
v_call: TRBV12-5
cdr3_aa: CASALGGRGTRETQYF
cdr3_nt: TGTGCTAGTGCCCTTGGGGGAAGGGGGACTAGAGAGACCCAGTACTTC

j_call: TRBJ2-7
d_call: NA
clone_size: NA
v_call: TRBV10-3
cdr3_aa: CAISPGPGDGSYEQYF
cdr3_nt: TGTGCCATCAGCCCGGGCCCAGGGGATGGGTCCTACGAGCAGTACTTC

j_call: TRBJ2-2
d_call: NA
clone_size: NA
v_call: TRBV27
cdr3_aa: CASRAMVSGELFF
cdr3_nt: TGTGCCAGCAGGGCAATGGTGTCCGGGGAGCTGTTTTTT

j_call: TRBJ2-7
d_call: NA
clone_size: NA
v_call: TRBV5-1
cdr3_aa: CASSLEAGITYEQYF
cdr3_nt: TGCGCCAGCAGCTTGGAGGCGGGTATCACCTACGAGCAGTACTTC

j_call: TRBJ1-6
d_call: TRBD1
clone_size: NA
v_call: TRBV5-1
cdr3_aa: CASSGDSQSPLHF
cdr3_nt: TGCGCCAGCAGCGGGGACAGTCAATCACCCCTCCACTTT

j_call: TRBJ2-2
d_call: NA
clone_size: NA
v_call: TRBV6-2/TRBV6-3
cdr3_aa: CASSIPQAIGGQNTGELFF
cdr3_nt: TGTGCCAGCAGTATCCCCCAAGCTATAGGGGGACAGAACACCGGGGAGCTGTTTTTT

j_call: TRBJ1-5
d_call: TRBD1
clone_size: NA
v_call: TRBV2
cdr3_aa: CASTKADRVEPQHF
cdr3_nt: TGTGCCAGCACTAAAGCCGACAGGGTTGAGCCCCAGCATTTT

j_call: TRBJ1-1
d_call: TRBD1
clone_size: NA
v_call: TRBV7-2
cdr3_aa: CASSPGQGKKAFF
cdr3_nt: TGTGCCAGCAGCCCCGGACAGGGCAAGAAAGCTTTCTTT

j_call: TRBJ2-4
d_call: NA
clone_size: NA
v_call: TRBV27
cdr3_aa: CASSEERAKNIQYF
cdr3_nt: TGTGCCAGCAGTGAGGAGAGGGCCAAAAACATTCAGTACTTC

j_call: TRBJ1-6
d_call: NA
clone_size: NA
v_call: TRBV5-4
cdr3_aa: CASSVTGSDSPLHF
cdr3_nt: TGTGCCAGCAGCGTAACAGGGTCGGATTCACCCCTCCACTTT

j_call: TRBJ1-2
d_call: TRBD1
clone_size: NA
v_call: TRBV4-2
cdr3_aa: CASSQGRGPDYGYTF
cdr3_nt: TGTGCCAGCAGCCAAGGGAGGGGGCCTGACTATGGCTACACCTTC

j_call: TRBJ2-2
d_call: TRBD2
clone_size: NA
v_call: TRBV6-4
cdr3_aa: CASSVLAFTGELFF
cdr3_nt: TGTGCCAGCAGTGTACTAGCGTTCACCGGGGAGCTGTTTTTT

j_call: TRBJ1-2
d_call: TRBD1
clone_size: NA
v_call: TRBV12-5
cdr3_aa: CASGSTGGYGYTF
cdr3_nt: TGTGCTAGTGGATCTACAGGGGGCTATGGCTACACCTTC

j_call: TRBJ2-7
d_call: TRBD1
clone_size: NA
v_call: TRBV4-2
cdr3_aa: CASSQEGQGADEQYF
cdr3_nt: TGTGCCAGCAGCCAAGAAGGACAGGGGGCTGACGAGCAGTACTTC

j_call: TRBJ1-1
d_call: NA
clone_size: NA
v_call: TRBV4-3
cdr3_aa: CASSQEGATTEAFF
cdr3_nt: TGCGCCAGCAGCCAAGAGGGGGCGACCACTGAAGCTTTCTTT

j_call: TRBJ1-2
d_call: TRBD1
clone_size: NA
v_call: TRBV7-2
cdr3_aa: CASSLARTGGYGYTF
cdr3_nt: TGTGCCAGCAGCTTAGCCCGAACAGGGGGGTATGGCTACACCTTC

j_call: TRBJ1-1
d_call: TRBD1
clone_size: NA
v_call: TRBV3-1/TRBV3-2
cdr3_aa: CASSQDNRGATEAFF
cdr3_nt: TGTGCCAGCAGCCAAGATAACAGGGGGGCCACTGAAGCTTTCTTT

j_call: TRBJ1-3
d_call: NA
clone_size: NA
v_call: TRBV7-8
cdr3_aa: CASSPQRSSGNTIYF
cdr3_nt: TGTGCCAGCAGCCCCCAGCGGAGCTCTGGAAACACCATATATTTT

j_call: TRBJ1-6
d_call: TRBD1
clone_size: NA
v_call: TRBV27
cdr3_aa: CASSFQTGVGNSPLHF
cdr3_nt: TGTGCCAGCAGTTTCCAGACAGGGGTGGGAAATTCACCCCTCCACTTT

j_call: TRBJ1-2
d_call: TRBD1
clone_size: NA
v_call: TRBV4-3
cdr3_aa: CASSQDSQGAGGYTF
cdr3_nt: TGCGCCAGCAGCCAAGATTCCCAGGGGGCGGGTGGCTACACCTTC

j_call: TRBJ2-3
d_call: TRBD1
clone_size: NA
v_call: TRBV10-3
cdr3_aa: CAISDRTGGFSDTQYF
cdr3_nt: TGTGCCATCAGTGATAGGACAGGGGGCTTCTCAGATACGCAGTATTTT

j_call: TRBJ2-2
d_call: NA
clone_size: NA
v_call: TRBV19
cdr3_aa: CASSAQRSTGELFF
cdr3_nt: TGTGCCAGTAGTGCGCAAAGAAGTACCGGGGAGCTGTTTTTT

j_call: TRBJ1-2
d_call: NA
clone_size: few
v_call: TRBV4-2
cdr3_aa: CASSHLEGRTNYGYTF
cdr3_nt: TGTGCCAGCAGCCATCTGGAGGGAAGAACTAACTATGGCTACACCTTC

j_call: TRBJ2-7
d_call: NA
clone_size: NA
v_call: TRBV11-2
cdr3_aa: CASSLASNEQYF
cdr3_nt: TGTGCCAGCAGCTTAGCATCTAACGAGCAGTACTTC

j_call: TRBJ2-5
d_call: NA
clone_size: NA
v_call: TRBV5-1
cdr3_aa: CASSLGTALETQYF
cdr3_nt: TGCGCCAGCAGCTTAGGGACTGCCTTGGAGACCCAGTACTTC

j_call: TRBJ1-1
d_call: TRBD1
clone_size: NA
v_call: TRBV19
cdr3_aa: CASSSQGAYTEAFF
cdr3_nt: TGTGCCAGTAGTAGCCAGGGGGCGTACACTGAAGCTTTCTTT

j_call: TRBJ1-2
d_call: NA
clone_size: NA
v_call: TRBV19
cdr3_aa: CASTLSGANYGYTF
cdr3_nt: TGTGCCAGTACCCTTTCAGGGGCCAACTATGGCTACACCTTC

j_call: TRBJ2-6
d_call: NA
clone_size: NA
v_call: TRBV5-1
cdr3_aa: CASSLDRRANVLTF
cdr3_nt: TGCGCCAGCAGCTTGGATCGTAGGGCCAACGTCCTGACTTTC

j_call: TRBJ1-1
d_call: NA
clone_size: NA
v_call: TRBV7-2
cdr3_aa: CASSLPGGGMAFF
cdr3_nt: TGTGCCAGCAGCTTACCCGGCGGGGGTATGGCTTTCTTT

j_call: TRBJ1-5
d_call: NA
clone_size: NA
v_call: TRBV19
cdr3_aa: CASKGQGSNQPQHF
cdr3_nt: TGTGCCAGTAAGGGTCAGGGTAGCAATCAGCCCCAGCATTTT

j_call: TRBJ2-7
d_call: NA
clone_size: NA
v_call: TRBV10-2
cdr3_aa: CASRDGSGYYEQYF
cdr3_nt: TGCGCCAGCAGAGACGGGAGTGGCTACTACGAGCAGTACTTC

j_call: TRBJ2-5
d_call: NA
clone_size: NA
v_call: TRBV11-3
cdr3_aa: CASSRTEQETQYF
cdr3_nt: TGTGCCAGCAGCCGGACAGAGCAAGAGACCCAGTACTTC

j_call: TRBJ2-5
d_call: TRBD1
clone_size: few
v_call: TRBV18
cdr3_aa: CASSQRQGAETQYF
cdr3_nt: TGTGCCAGCTCACAGCGCCAGGGGGCCGAGACCCAGTACTTC

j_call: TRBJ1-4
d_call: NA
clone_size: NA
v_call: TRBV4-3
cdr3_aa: CASSRGPTTNEKLFF
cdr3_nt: TGCGCCAGCAGCCGCGGGCCGACAACTAATGAAAAACTGTTTTTT

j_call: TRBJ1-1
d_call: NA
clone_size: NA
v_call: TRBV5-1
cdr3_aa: CASSLGLLNTEAFF
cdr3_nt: TGCGCCAGCAGCTTGGGCCTCCTAAACACTGAAGCTTTCTTT

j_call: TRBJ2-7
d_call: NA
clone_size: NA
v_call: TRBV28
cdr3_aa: CASRLGGGQSSYEQYF
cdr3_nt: TGTGCCAGCCGGCTTGGAGGTGGGCAAAGCTCCTACGAGCAGTACTTC